Listed below are T cell receptor beta chains from one sample, sequenced in a study of T cell responses to AZD1222 COVID-19 vaccine. Using immunoSEQ multiplex PCR, the repertoire was profiled, and TCRdb retains in-frame clones only, with some absent. The profile covers about 260,000 clones, with 85% to 95% appearing a single time and 0.55% taken by the ten largest. The starting material was peripheral blood, obtained on day 0 of AZD1222 vaccination. All receptors come from an adult in good health. Each CDR3 is given with its conserved first and last residue. A D gene is named only where the DNA matches it firmly.

D: -; V: TRBV15; J: TRBJ1-2; CDR3: CATSRDRGGYTF
D: -; V: TRBV9; J: TRBJ2-3; CDR3: CASRPGWGTDTQYF
D: -; V: TRBV7-9; J: TRBJ2-7; CDR3: CASSLFPPEGWGFYEQYF
D: -; V: TRBV2; J: TRBJ1-3; CDR3: CASGGAGINTIYF
D: -; V: TRBV28; J: TRBJ2-3; CDR3: CASSRLGRTQYF
D: -; V: TRBV19; J: TRBJ1-2; CDR3: CASSLLGGYGYTF
D: TRBD1; V: TRBV2; J: TRBJ1-1; CDR3: CASSLAWTGGTEAFF
D: -; V: TRBV5-1; J: TRBJ1-4; CDR3: CASSLAGTGGEKLFF
D: -; V: TRBV6-1; J: TRBJ2-5; CDR3: CASSELPPGQVQETQYF
D: TRBD2; V: TRBV30; J: TRBJ2-1; CDR3: CAWSASGTYNEQFF
D: -; V: TRBV7-2; J: TRBJ2-7; CDR3: CASSLARAGDEQYF
D: -; V: TRBV27; J: TRBJ1-1; CDR3: CASSLLPSIGMNTEAFF